These 32 T cell receptor beta chains came from one sample sequenced in a study of blood T cell repertoires in COVID-19. Only in-frame clones appear in the TCRdb table, and some are missing; sequencing was by immunoSEQ multiplex PCR. The repertoire consists of 250,000 to 350,000 clones, with about nine tenths occurring once and the leading ten covering 6.3%. Material: peripheral blood. The receptor source for this set is a woman aged 45-59 years with COVID-19, enrolled during active disease.

The chain employs TRBV24-1 and TRBJ1-1; no definite D call. The germline gives CDR1 KGHDR, CDR2 SFDVKD. V was cut by 5 bases and J by 1 base, with 16 bases left in between. The CDR3 contains 16 residues. The CDR3 bases are TGTGCCACCAGTGCGTCGAGAAGTAATAAGAACACTGAAGCTTTCTTT. Protein product: CATSASRSNKNTEAFF.

Comments on this clone: Other DNA sequences from this sample encode an identical CDR3 as well. This chain joins TRBV6-5 and TRBJ1-2; 7 nucleotides align to TRBD1. The trim removed 5 bases at V and 4 bases at J, leaving 1 base unmatched. Germline lookup yields CDR1 MNHEY and CDR2 SVGAGI. The length of the CDR3 is 12 residues. In DNA, the CDR3 is TGTGCCAGCAGTCAGGGGGTCTATGGCTACACCTTC. Protein: CASSQGVYGYTF.

The chain uses TRBV2 and TRBJ1-2; 7 nucleotides agree with TRBD1. V lost 7 bases to trimming and J lost 4 bases; unmatched junction nucleotides: 9. The CDR3 spans 14 residues. Per the germline V gene, CDR1 is SNHLY and CDR2 is FYNNEI. The CDR3 DNA follows: TGTGCCAGCACCTCGGAGGGGGCTCGCTATGGCTACACCTTC. Protein: CASTSEGARYGYTF.

CDR3 in DNA: TGTGCCAGCAGCCGCCCCGGGACAGGGGGTTGGTACGAGCAGTACTTC. It specifies CASSRPGTGGWYEQYF. The V call is TRBV14, the J call TRBJ2-7; 11 positions match TRBD1. CDR1 and CDR2 from the germline V gene are SGHDN and FVKESK. CDR3 length equals 16 residues. With V trimmed by 4 bases and J by 4 bases, 9 bases remained unmatched.

The DNA for the CDR3 is TGTGCCAGCAGCTCACCTCTGGGCGGGAGGGCATCCGGGGAGCTGTTTTTT. Protein product: CASSSPLGGRASGELFF. This rearrangement joins TRBV7-2 to TRBJ2-2; 9 bases fit TRBD2. Germline CDR1 reads SGHTA; CDR2 reads FQGNSA. The length of the CDR3 is 17 residues. V trimming: 4 bases; J trimming: 6 bases; junction bases outside the gene matches: 12.

The rearrangement links TRBV9 to TRBJ2-5; the match to TRBD1 covers 9 bases. The germline CDR1 and CDR2 sequences are SGDLS and YYNGEE. J was trimmed by 4 bases and V by 4 bases; bases with no gene match: 11. This CDR3 region has 16 residues. The CDR3 nucleotides read TGTGCCAGCAGCACCTGGGGGGGGACAGGGCCAGAGACCCAGTACTTC. Protein sequence: CASSTWGGTGPETQYF.

The chain carries TRBV6-4 and TRBJ2-1, with D possibly TRBD2 on 5 matching bases. Trimming pared 5 bases from V and 4 bases from J, leaving 12 bases between. The CDR3 has 14 residues. Germline V gene data show CDR1 as MRHNA and CDR2 as SNTAGT. The CDR3: CASSFGAAYNEQFF. The CDR3 nucleotides read TGTGCCAGCAGTTTTGGAGCGGCATACAATGAGCAGTTCTTC.

The gene calls are TRBV5-8 and TRBJ2-2; unclear D gene. V was shortened by 0 bases and J by 6 bases, with 9 bases between the two germline ends. Germline V gene lookup returns CDR1 SGHTS and CDR2 YDEGEE. The CDR3 runs to 14 residues. The CDR3: CASSLGLMAGELFF. In DNA form, the CDR3 reads TGTGCCAGCAGCTTGGGACTGATGGCCGGGGAGCTGTTTTTT.

The sample holds a few counts of this clone. This sample includes further DNA sequences coding for the same CDR3. The chain uses TRBV3-1 (or the pseudogene TRBV3-2) and TRBJ2-7, with TRBD2 matching over 7 bases. This CDR3 region has 15 residues. The J segment lost 2 bases and the V segment lost 1 base, leaving 5 bases of the junction unmatched. Germline-derived CDR1 and CDR2 are LGHDT and YNNKEL (reference sequence). Here the CDR3 reads CASSQGLAGAYEQYF. The CDR3 bases are TGTGCCAGCAGCCAAGGACTAGCAGGCGCCTACGAGCAGTACTTC.

This chain links TRBV6-2 or TRBV6-3 with TRBJ1-2, with 8 bases that match TRBD1. CDR1 and CDR2 from the germline V gene are MNHEY and SVGEGT. The CDR3 covers 14 residues. With 4 bases clipped from V and 8 bases from J, the junction kept 9 bases outside the gene matches. CDR3 bases: TGTGCCAGCAGTTCCCCCGACAGGGGCAGGGGCTACACCTTC. It codes for CASSSPDRGRGYTF.

The chain uses TRBV6-1 and TRBJ2-2, with no clear D. The length of the CDR3 is 14 residues. Trimming stripped 0 bases from V and 6 bases from J, with 8 bases between. Germline CDR1 MNHNS, CDR2 SASEGT. CDR3 sequence (DNA): TGTGCCAGCAGTGAAGCGCGGTCTGCCGGGGAGCTGTTTTTT. The encoded protein is CASSEARSAGELFF.

CDR3 residues: CASSSSQRTTTYEQYF. The CDR3, as DNA: TGTGCCAGCAGCTCCAGTCAGAGGACAACTACCTACGAGCAGTACTTC. This rearrangement joins TRBV7-6 to TRBJ2-7; possible D gene TRBD1, 5 bases. Per the germline V gene, CDR1 is SGHVS and CDR2 is FNYEAQ. The CDR3 runs 16 residues. Trimming shortened V by 4 bases and J by 2 bases, and 18 bases separated the two germline ends.

The genes are TRBV19 and TRBJ2-7, with 9 bases matching TRBD2. J gave up 2 bases and V 6 bases, and 11 bases lay outside the gene matches. The CDR3 sequence is 16 residues long. Germline V gene data show CDR1 as LNHDA and CDR2 as SQIVND (reference sequence). The CDR3 is CASSPTGLAGTYEQYF. CDR3 coding DNA: TGTGCCAGTAGCCCTACGGGACTAGCTGGCACCTACGAGCAGTACTTC.

V and J are TRBV6-1 and TRBJ2-3, with 9 positions matching TRBD2. Germline loops: CDR1 MNHNS, CDR2 SASEGT. This CDR3 is 16 amino acids long. Germline trimming cut 3 bases from V and 2 bases from J; bases unmatched to any gene: 6. The CDR3 loop is CASSELAGLTTDTQYF. CDR3 DNA: TGTGCCAGCAGTGAGCTAGCGGGACTCACCACAGATACGCAGTATTTT.

This chain links TRBV6-2 or TRBV6-3 with TRBJ2-1; D is possibly TRBD1 (6 bases). This CDR3 is built from 15 residues. Germline loops: CDR1 MNHEY, CDR2 SVGEGT. Trimming removed 6 bases from V and 12 bases from J, with 24 bases in between. CDR3 DNA: TGTGCCAGCAGCCACTCGTACCCGGGTCTGGGGGCGCAGTTCTTC. Residues: CASSHSYPGLGAQFF.

The genes are TRBV19 and TRBJ1-5, with 8 bases that match TRBD1. This CDR3 region has 14 residues. J was trimmed by 2 bases and V by 6 bases; bases with no gene match: 3. CDR1 LNHDA and CDR2 SQIVND come from the germline V gene (reference sequence). Written as DNA, the CDR3 is TGTGCCAGTAGCCTACAGGGGGGCAATCAGCCCCAGCATTTT. Its protein product is CASSLQGGNQPQHF.

The chain joins TRBV24-1 to TRBJ2-1; 7 bases line up with TRBD1. This CDR3 contains 17 residues. Per germline, CDR1 KGHDR and CDR2 SFDVKD. The ends lost 7 bases at V and 7 bases at J; junction bases unmatched: 18. CDR3 nucleotides: TGTGCCACCAGACGGGGTCCGGCGGTCAGGGGGAGTAATGAGCAGTTCTTC. Translated, it gives CATRRGPAVRGSNEQFF.

The chain carries TRBV6-2 or TRBV6-3 and TRBJ1-3; no firm D call. Trimming cost V 1 base and J 0 bases, with 10 bases left between them. CDR1 and CDR2 from the germline V gene are MNHEY and SVGEGT. This CDR3 is built from 16 residues. CDR3 sequence (DNA): TGTGCCAGCAGTTACTGGGTCGGGAGCTCTGGAAACACCATATATTTT. Translated: CASSYWVGSSGNTIYF.

The J gene is TRBJ2-1, the V gene TRBV9, with a weak D call TRBD2 (5 bases). CDR3 length equals 13 residues. V lost 0 bases and J 9 bases, leaving 10 bases between the germline ends. Per germline, CDR1 SGDLS and CDR2 YYNGEE. The chain's CDR3 is CASSVVAGLEQFF. Here the CDR3 DNA reads TGTGCCAGCAGCGTAGTGGCAGGACTTGAGCAGTTCTTC.

The chain employs TRBV30 and TRBJ1-4; tentative D call: TRBD1 (5 bases). This CDR3 has 13 amino acids. CDR1 is GTSNPN, CDR2 SVGIG, per germline (reference sequence). Trimming shortened V by 5 bases and J by 8 bases, and 15 bases separated the two germline ends. As DNA, the CDR3 is TGTGCCTGGCTTCGGACACCAGGAGAAAAACTGTTTTTT. It yields the protein CAWLRTPGEKLFF.

V gene TRBV6-1 combines with J gene TRBJ1-1; no clear D. Germline values: CDR1 MNHNS, CDR2 SASEGT. The CDR3 sequence is 12 residues long. Trimming took 6 bases from V and 1 from J, leaving 6 bases between them. CDR3: CASRQRNTEAFF. The CDR3 nucleotides are TGTGCCAGCAGGCAGCGGAACACTGAAGCTTTCTTT.

V gene TRBV30 combines with J gene TRBJ2-7; 13 nucleotides agree with TRBD2. The CDR3 extends over 13 amino acids. J gave up 7 bases and V 1 base, and 1 base lay outside the gene matches. In germline, CDR1 is GTSNPN, CDR2 SVGIG (reference sequence). CDR3 loop: CAWSGGLAGEQYF. In DNA, the CDR3 is TGTGCCTGGAGTGGGGGACTAGCGGGGGAGCAGTACTTC.

The CDR3 is CASSDRVNEQYF. In nucleotides, the CDR3 is TGTGCCAGCAGTGATCGGGTGAACGAGCAGTACTTC. The chain carries TRBV25-1 and TRBJ2-7; D remains unclear. This CDR3 comprises 12 residues. V lost 3 bases and J lost 5, with 8 bases in between. Germline V gene lookup returns CDR1 MGHDK and CDR2 SYGVNS.

The CDR3 protein is CASSLEGSFQPQHF. The CDR3 DNA reads TGCGCCAGCAGCTTGGAAGGGAGTTTCCAGCCCCAGCATTTT. The V gene is TRBV5-1, the J gene TRBJ1-5; D gene uncertain. V shed 0 bases and J shed 7 bases, with 11 bases lying between them. This CDR3 is built from 14 residues. Germline V gives CDR1 SGHRS, CDR2 YFSETQ.

The gene calls are TRBV7-9 and TRBJ2-7; maybe TRBD1 (5 bases). This CDR3 region has 16 residues. Germline V gives CDR1 SEHNR, CDR2 FQNEAQ (reference sequence). V lost 0 bases to trimming and J lost 3 bases, with 15 bases between them. The CDR3 DNA sequence: TGTGCCAGCAGCTTAGCTGTCTCGACAGTGGACTACGAGCAGTACTTC. Translation gives CASSLAVSTVDYEQYF.

This rearrangement joins TRBV19 to TRBJ2-3; possible D gene TRBD2, 7 bases. V lost 3 bases and J lost 6, with 25 bases in between. The CDR3 is 18 amino acids. Germline loops: CDR1 LNHDA, CDR2 SQIVND (reference sequence). CDR3 sequence: CASSIDQYRAKGGDTQYF. The CDR3 nucleotides are TGTGCCAGTAGTATCGACCAGTACCGGGCCAAGGGGGGGGATACGCAGTATTTT.

This chain joins TRBV5-6 and TRBJ2-3, with 8 nucleotides matching TRBD1. Germline V gives CDR1 SGHDT, CDR2 YYEEEE. The CDR3 spans 16 residues. With V trimmed by 2 bases and J by 3 bases, 8 bases remained unmatched. The chain's CDR3 is CASSFQTGEVTDTQYF. In DNA, the CDR3 is TGTGCCAGCAGCTTCCAGACAGGGGAGGTTACAGATACGCAGTATTTT.

J is TRBJ2-5 and V is TRBV3-1 (or the pseudogene TRBV3-2); D gene ambiguous. This CDR3 has 14 amino acids. V lost 5 bases and J lost 7, with 17 bases in between. Germline assignment: CDR1 LGHDT and CDR2 YNNKEL (reference sequence). The DNA for the CDR3 is TGTGCCAGCAGCAGGTCGGATATACCAGGGACCCAGTACTTC. It is translated as CASSRSDIPGTQYF.

The V and J genes are TRBV10-1 and TRBJ2-1, with 8 bases lining up with TRBD1. Per germline, CDR1 WNHNN and CDR2 SYGVQD (reference sequence). V gave up 6 bases and J gave up 7 bases; unmatched junction bases: 5. The CDR3 length is 13 residues. CDR3 region: CASRRTGNNEQFF. The CDR3 DNA reads TGCGCCAGCAGGAGGACAGGGAATAATGAGCAGTTCTTC.

This chain uses TRBV6-5 with TRBJ1-2; D possibly corresponds to TRBD1 (5 bases). Germline CDR1 reads MNHEY; CDR2 reads SVGAGI. CDR3 length: 16 amino acids. The V end lost 2 bases, the J end lost 4 bases, and 17 bases lay between the germline ends. CDR3 sequence reads: CASSYGAITDGYGYTF. The CDR3 nucleotides are TGTGCCAGCAGTTACGGGGCTATCACAGATGGCTATGGCTACACCTTC.

The chain has TRBV29-1 and TRBJ2-2; 7 nucleotides align to TRBD1. Trimming took 5 bases from V and 7 from J; bases not matched to a gene: 7. Germline V lookup: CDR1 SQVTM, CDR2 ANQGSEA. The CDR3 sequence is 13 residues long. The CDR3 spells CSVKVTGVGELFF. The CDR3 coding sequence is TGCAGCGTTAAAGTAACAGGGGTCGGGGAGCTGTTTTTT.

The chain carries TRBV9 and TRBJ2-1; TRBD2 matches at 11 bases. The CDR3 totals 16 residues. The germline CDR1 and CDR2 sequences are SGDLS and YYNGEE. Losses at the gene ends were 3 bases for V and 4 bases for J; bases not matched to a gene: 6. CDR3 amino acids: CASSASGTSGYNEQFF. The CDR3 bases are TGTGCCAGCAGCGCCTCCGGGACTAGCGGTTACAATGAGCAGTTCTTC.